This TCR beta chain emerged from a study of blood T cells in healthy people across ages. Study as a whole: Capture via template switching afforded approximately one barcoded beta molecule per two T cells.

This clonotype has a count of ten or more. Its antigen is as yet unknown. Whole-study results and caveats: Percentage of naive T cells showed a strong correlation with TCR beta diversity. The study could not conclusively compare naive and antigen-experienced cells, given its unsorted PBMCs.

Next came a second PCR, run for about 7 to 12 cycles, which used a sample-barcoded 5' primer along with a J-beta primer mix. TCRdb ran MiXCR on the 5' RACE reads and lists one entry per CDR3 protein. The sample shows 850,000 or so distinct CDR3 sequences, roughly 26% of them seen only once. Every donor provided 9.5 to 10 milliliters of peripheral blood. The sequencing input was blood. This clonotype was sampled from an elderly woman in good health.

CDR3 in DNA: TGCGCCAGCAGCCAAGACTCAACCCCTCCGACACCCCTCCACTTT. It yields the protein CASSQDSTPPTPLHF. The chain joins TRBV4-3 to TRBJ1-6; D remains unclear. Germline-derived CDR1 and CDR2 are LGHNA and YSLEER. CDR3 size: 15 residues. V lost 0 bases to trimming and J lost 11 bases, with 14 bases between them.